The 2 T cell receptor beta chains reported below all come from one sample, sequenced in a study of human T cells and chemical hapten exposure. Specified time point: patch test 1, 2 weeks after DPC sensitization. Treatment: therapeutic diphenylcyclopropenone sensitization with weekly scalp DPC. Each CDR3 protein gets one entry after TCRdb re-called the RACE reads with MiXCR. The repertoire consists of just under 350,000 distinct CDR3 sequences, with around 7% occurring once and the leading ten covering 8% to 9%. The specimen was whole blood, collected in connection with sensitization to the hapten diphenylcyclopropenone (DPC). The receptors were gathered from a woman between 18 and 30 years old with alopecia areata. Some clones in this sample may be carry-over from other donors' samples.

This clonotype was counted at least ten times. The rearrangement uses TRBV2 and TRBJ2-6, with D unresolved. This CDR3 comprises 14 residues. Trimming removed 6 bases from V and 0 bases from J, with 6 bases in between. Germline assignment: CDR1 SNHLY and CDR2 FYNNEI. CDR3 in amino acids: CASRTRSGANVLTF. In DNA, the CDR3 is TGTGCCAGCAGAACTCGCTCTGGGGCCAACGTCCTGACTTTC.

In this sample, this clonotype turned up a few times. The V gene is TRBV6-5, the J gene TRBJ1-6; possible D gene TRBD1, 5 bases. This CDR3 is 15 amino acids long. The germline gives CDR1 MNHEY, CDR2 SVGAGI. V was shortened by 5 bases and J by 9 bases, with 17 bases between the two germline ends. The CDR3 nucleotides are TGTGCCAGCAGTGCCTCGAACGCAAGGGGTTCACCCCTCCACTTT. Translation: CASSASNARGSPLHF.